This TCR beta chain was captured in a study of blood T cell repertoires in COVID-19. Profiling relied on immunoSEQ multiplex PCR, and the TCRdb table lists in-frame clones only, not all of them. The table lists roughly 150,000 clones, about 80% of them singletons, with 7.3% in the top ten. Participants were aged roughly 18 to 90 years, lived in over 20 US areas, and enrolled virtually. Trimming stripped 6 bases from V and 0 bases from J, with 8 bases between. Germline lookup yields CDR1 WSHSY and CDR2 SAAADI. The CDR3 is 13 amino acids. The sequenced sample was PBMCs or T cells enriched from blood (not recorded which). The chain employs TRBV10-2 and TRBJ1-2; D unresolved. This sequence was found in a man in his forties or fifties who had recovered from COVID-19. CDR3 nucleotides: TGCGCCAGCAGCCCCACGGCTAACTATGGCTACACCTTC. Translated: CASSPTANYGYTF.